This is a list of T cell receptor beta chains from one sample in a study of Graves' ophthalmopathy and Graves' hyperthyroidism. In TCRdb, the multiplex PCR reads were re-called with MiXCR into one record per CDR3 protein. The table has a few hundred thousand distinct CDR3 sequences, about 15% seen once. The sequencing input was peripheral blood. The receptor source for this set is an adult woman with stable Graves' hyperthyroidism. Both conserved end residues are part of each CDR3. D genes are given only for firm matches. Part of the rows lack a size; the others show once, few, many or a class for expanded clones.

v_gene,d_gene,j_gene,abundance,CDR3aa,CDR3nt
TRBV6-2/TRBV6-3,.,TRBJ2-2,many,CASSYPQLAGVNTGELFF,TGTGCCAGCAGTTACCCCCAATTGGCAGGGGTAAACACCGGGGAGCTGTTTTTT
TRBV29-1,.,TRBJ2-2,many,CSVRPTGSTGELFF,TGCAGCGTACGGCCAACAGGGAGCACCGGGGAGCTGTTTTTT
TRBV5-5,TRBD1,TRBJ1-5,many,CASSFTGDSNQPQHF,TGTGCCAGCAGCTTCACAGGGGATAGCAATCAGCCCCAGCATTTT
TRBV7-8,.,TRBJ1-1,many,CASSFPVLNTEAFF,TGTGCCAGCAGCTTTCCCGTCTTGAACACTGAAGCTTTCTTT
TRBV7-9,.,TRBJ1-1,many,CASSTGLAYTEAFF,TGTGCCAGCAGCACAGGGCTTGCGTACACTGAAGCTTTCTTT
TRBV27,TRBD1,TRBJ2-2,.,CASAPRTGVTGELFF,TGTGCCAGTGCCCCACGGACAGGGGTCACCGGGGAGCTGTTTTTT
TRBV11-2,TRBD2,TRBJ2-1,.,CASSLGLVSYNEQFF,TGTGCCAGCAGCCTGGGACTAGTCTCCTACAATGAGCAGTTCTTC
TRBV5-6,TRBD2,TRBJ2-7,many,CASSLGLAEIYEQYF,TGTGCCAGCAGCTTGGGTCTAGCGGAGATTTACGAGCAGTACTTC
TRBV7-6,TRBD2,TRBJ2-5,once,CASSYASGGRQETQYF,TGTGCCAGCAGCTACGCTAGCGGGGGGCGCCAAGAGACCCAGTACTTC
TRBV12-3/TRBV12-4,.,TRBJ1-6,.,CASSLRQTSYNSPLHF,TGTGCCAGCAGTTTAAGGCAAACCTCCTATAATTCACCCCTCCACTTT
TRBV5-1,TRBD1,TRBJ2-7,many,CASSPRTGSYEQYF,TGCGCCAGCAGCCCCCGGACAGGGAGCTACGAGCAGTACTTC
TRBV7-9,.,TRBJ2-5,many,CASSHETQYF,TGTGCCAGCAGCCATGAGACCCAGTACTTC
TRBV18,TRBD2,TRBJ2-7,.,CASSPPALGRERYEQYF,TGTGCCAGCTCACCCCCCGCCCTAGGGCGGGAGAGATACGAGCAGTACTTC
TRBV12-5,TRBD1,TRBJ1-6,.,CASGPGGQASPLHF,TGTGCTAGTGGTCCCGGAGGACAGGCCTCACCCCTCCACTTT
TRBV24-1,TRBD1,TRBJ1-5,many,CATSDSLDRGDNQPQHF,TGTGCCACCAGTGATTCGTTGGACAGGGGGGACAATCAGCCCCAGCATTTT
TRBV11-2,TRBD2,TRBJ2-7,many,CASIRGGGGLSYEQYF,TGTGCCAGCATCCGCGGCGGCGGGGGATTGTCCTACGAGCAGTACTTC
TRBV7-3,.,TRBJ1-1,.,CASSLGGEKAFF,TGTGCCAGCAGCTTAGGGGGCGAGAAGGCTTTCTTT
TRBV6-5,TRBD2,TRBJ2-7,many,CASSYSAGVHEQYF,TGTGCCAGCAGTTACTCTGCGGGAGTCCACGAGCAGTACTTC
TRBV20-1,.,TRBJ2-2,many,CSAVGGIAGELFF,TGCAGTGCAGTAGGCGGGATTGCCGGGGAGCTGTTTTTT
TRBV4-3,.,TRBJ1-2,.,CASSRKREQNLMNYGYTF,TGCGCCAGCAGCCGAAAAAGAGAACAGAACCTCATGAACTATGGCTACACCTTC
TRBV29-1,TRBD1,TRBJ1-2,many,CSVANSHRGYGYTF,TGCAGCGTTGCAAACAGCCACAGGGGATATGGCTACACCTTC
TRBV6-1,.,TRBJ2-5,.,CASSGPLSETQYF,TGTGCCAGCAGTGGACCCCTTAGCGAGACCCAGTACTTC
TRBV9,.,TRBJ1-2,many,CASTSGYGYTF,TGTGCCAGCACCAGCGGCTATGGCTACACCTTC
TRBV4-1,TRBD1,TRBJ1-1,many,CASSRQRQGGRTEAFF,TGCGCCAGCAGCCGCCAGAGACAGGGAGGAAGAACTGAAGCTTTCTTT
TRBV12-3/TRBV12-4,TRBD2,TRBJ2-2,few,CASSAGLAGGPGTGELFF,TGTGCCAGCAGTGCGGGACTAGCGGGAGGGCCGGGCACCGGGGAGCTGTTTTTT
TRBV27,TRBD2,TRBJ2-7,.,CASSAWAGVSEQYF,TGTGCCAGCAGTGCCTGGGCGGGAGTCTCCGAGCAGTACTTC
TRBV7-3,.,TRBJ2-5,.,CASSLIGQAGIETQYF,TGTGCCAGCAGCTTAATAGGGCAGGCGGGTATAGAGACCCAGTACTTC
TRBV6-1,.,TRBJ1-5,many,CASIQLSNQPQHF,TGTGCCAGCATTCAACTTAGCAATCAGCCCCAGCATTTT
TRBV4-1,.,TRBJ2-2,few,CASSQTDGGELFF,TGCGCCAGCAGCCAGACAGACGGCGGGGAGCTGTTTTTT
TRBV20-1,TRBD1,TRBJ1-5,few,CSARGTGNNQPQHF,TGCAGTGCTAGAGGGACAGGGAACAATCAGCCCCAGCATTTT
TRBV5-1,.,TRBJ2-3,many,CASSLYSSTDTQYF,TGCGCCAGCAGCTTGTACAGCTCCACAGATACGCAGTATTTT
TRBV19,.,TRBJ2-5,many,CASSRQPGETQYF,TGTGCCAGTAGTAGACAGCCTGGAGAGACCCAGTACTTC
TRBV10-2,.,TRBJ1-3,many,CASSLSVWSNTIYF,TGCGCCAGCAGCCTCAGTGTGTGGAGTAACACCATATATTTT
TRBV5-6,TRBD1,TRBJ2-5,many,CASSLGTGVRQETQYF,TGTGCCAGCAGCTTGGGGACAGGGGTTCGTCAAGAGACCCAGTACTTC
TRBV20-1,TRBD2,TRBJ2-5,.,CSAIKAGVQETQYF,TGCAGTGCCATAAAGGCGGGGGTCCAAGAGACCCAGTACTTC
TRBV12-3/TRBV12-4,.,TRBJ1-1,many,CASSFKTEAFF,TGTGCCAGCAGTTTCAAAACTGAAGCTTTCTTT